This T cell receptor beta chain came from a study of T cells after yellow fever vaccination. By 5'RACE template switching, TCR cDNA was produced, with a universal primer site and UMIs added in the process. TCRdb redid the calling of the 5' RACE reads with MiXCR, one entry per CDR3 protein. The sample lists hundreds of thousands of distinct CDR3 sequences; approximately 3.8% were seen once. The V end lost 0 bases, the J end lost 6 bases, and 18 bases lay between the germline ends. The germline V gene encodes CDR1 MGHRA and CDR2 YSYEKL. The CDR3 consists of 16 residues. This sequence originates from a man aged 18 to 30 who received the YFV17D yellow fever vaccine. The sample here was PBMCs, taken on the day of the yellow fever booster vaccination. The chain links TRBV4-1 to TRBJ2-7, with D perhaps being TRBD1 or TRBD2 (5 bases each). As DNA, the CDR3 is TGCGCCAGCAGCCAAGATAAGGGGAGTTCAGGCGCCGAGCAGTACTTC. Amino acid sequence: CASSQDKGSSGAEQYF.